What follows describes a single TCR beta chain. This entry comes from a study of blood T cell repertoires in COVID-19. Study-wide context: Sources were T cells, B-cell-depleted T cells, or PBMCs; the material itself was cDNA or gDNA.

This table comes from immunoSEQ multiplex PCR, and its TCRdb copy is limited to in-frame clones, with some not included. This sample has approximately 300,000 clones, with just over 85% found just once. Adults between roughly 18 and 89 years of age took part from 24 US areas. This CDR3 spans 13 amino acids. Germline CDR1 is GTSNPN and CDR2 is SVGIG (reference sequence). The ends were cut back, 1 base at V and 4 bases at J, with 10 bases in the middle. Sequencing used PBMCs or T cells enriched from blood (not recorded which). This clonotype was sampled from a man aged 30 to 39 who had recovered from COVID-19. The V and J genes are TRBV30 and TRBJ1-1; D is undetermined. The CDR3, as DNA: TGTGCCTGGAGTGGGCAGCGGGGCACTGAAGCTTTCTTT. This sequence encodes CAWSGQRGTEAFF.